This T cell receptor (beta chain) derives from a study of T cells in localized non-small cell lung cancer. On this clone itself: Antigen unknown.

Sequenced by immunoSEQ multiplex PCR; TCRdb stores in-frame clones only, minus some. The profile covers tens of thousands of clones, with about 83% appearing a single time and roughly 12% taken by the ten largest. This CDR3 has 15 residues. The germline V gene has CDR1 SGHTA and CDR2 FQGNSA. Germline trimming cut 5 bases from V and 6 bases from J; bases unmatched to any gene: 9. Findings of the study overall: Because sequencing included only one region (of the tumor), heterogeneity remains possible. A higher density of T cells in blood coincided with extended overall survival.

The rearrangement uses TRBV7-2 and TRBJ2-7, with 11 nucleotides matching TRBD2. The receptor's source is a female donor over 55 with stage I lung adenocarcinoma. This specimen consisted of peripheral blood, obtained before any cancer treatment. In nucleotides, the CDR3 is TGTGCCAGCAGCCGAGAACTAGCGGGAGCGCCCGAGCAGTACTTC. Translation gives CASSRELAGAPEQYF.